Following are 2 T cell receptor beta chains from one sample sequenced in a study of T cells expressing NK-cell markers. Following a re-call of the 5' RACE reads, TCRdb has one entry per CDR3 protein and lacks DNA. The record lists 550,000 to 600,000 distinct CDR3 sequences, of which the ten most abundant hold roughly 3.6%. Sequencing used blood T cells: a sorted CD56 or NKG2C T cell subset, CD4+ or CD8+ T cells, or bulk PBMC T cells (not recorded which). These receptors came from a man younger than 35 in good health.

The chain combines TRBV28 with TRBJ2-1; the D call from TCRdb, TRBD1, cannot be confirmed without DNA. The CDR3 has 12 amino acids. Per germline, CDR1 MDHEN and CDR2 SYDVKM. The chain's CDR3 is CASSSGTGKMFF.

The V and J genes are TRBV12-3 or TRBV12-4 and TRBJ1-1. The length of the CDR3 is 13 residues. CDR3 sequence reads: CASSLFLLEDAFF.